The present T cell receptor (beta chain) was sequenced within a study of blood T cell repertoires in COVID-19. Across the study: Donors in the United States, Italy and Spain gave samples during acute or convalescent COVID-19.

J was trimmed by 5 bases and V by 1 base; bases with no gene match: 2. This CDR3 contains 14 residues. Germline values: CDR1 MNHEY, CDR2 SVGAGI. The authors' processing: Amplification from reference gene primers served as the basis for estimated nucleated cell counts. Profiling relied on immunoSEQ multiplex PCR, and the TCRdb table lists in-frame clones only, not all of them. V and J calls and clone size are those listed in that table; D and trimming were worked out from the DNA. The table shows about 330,000 clones, with approximately 88% occurring only once. The chain carries TRBV6-5 and TRBJ2-3; 8 bases are a match to TRBD2. The specimen sequenced was peripheral blood. The clonotype was recovered from a man aged 25 to 40 with COVID-19, enrolled during active disease. The CDR3 region has the DNA TGTGCCAGCAGTTACTTTACTAGCGGAGATACGCAGTATTTT. Residues: CASSYFTSGDTQYF.